This TCR beta chain was observed in a study of blood T cell repertoires in COVID-19. Germline CDR1 is MNHEY and CDR2 is SMNVEV (reference sequence). Trimming removed 2 bases at V and 4 bases at J, with 11 bases between. This CDR3 region has 15 residues. Data came from immunoSEQ multiplex PCR; TCRdb stores just in-frame clones and leaves some out. The repertoire includes more than 200,000 clones, roughly 84% of them detected once, and under 12% sits in the top ten. This clone was seen a single time. This clonotype was obtained from an elderly woman with COVID-19, enrolled during active disease. Sample: peripheral blood. The J gene is TRBJ2-2, the V gene TRBV27; D is uncertain. CDR3 region: CASSLRGPSTGELFF. As DNA, the CDR3 is TGTGCCAGCAGTTTACGCGGCCCTAGCACCGGGGAGCTGTTTTTT.